Reported below is one T cell receptor beta chain. This entry comes from a study of blood T cell repertoires in COVID-19. Study context: The study drew acute and convalescent COVID-19 samples from the United States, Italy and Spain. T cells, B-cell-depleted T cells, or PBMCs supplied cDNA or gDNA.

CDR3 size: 16 residues. The V and J ends lost 4 bases and 1 base respectively, with 17 bases between them. Germline V gives CDR1 MDHEN, CDR2 SYDVKM. As processed by the authors: Reference gene primer amplification gave estimated nucleated cell counts. Clones were sequenced by immunoSEQ multiplex PCR, and TCRdb holds only the in-frame ones, with some missing. The DNA was the basis for D and trimming; V, J and clone size are from that table. The sample yields tens of thousands of clones, approximately 84% seen once. The clonotype comes from a human donor in a cohort sampled during active COVID-19. The chain recombines TRBV28 with TRBJ2-7, with D possibly matching TRBD1 (7 bases). Material for sequencing was peripheral blood. CDR3 protein: CASSSLSGGISYEQYF. The DNA for the CDR3 is TGTGCCAGCAGTTCCCTTTCAGGGGGGATTTCCTACGAGCAGTACTTC.